This record concerns one T cell receptor beta chain sequence. The table came from immunoSEQ multiplex PCR; TCRdb's copy has only in-frame clones and leaves some out. The sample has some 500,000 clones; 70% to 90% are singletons. This entry is derived from a study of blood T cell repertoires in COVID-19. Participants spanned ages roughly 18 to 90 years and resided in 20 to 30 US areas. Assignment of participants to cohorts was predicated upon participant-reported clinical history. Per germline, CDR1 SNHLY and CDR2 FYNNEI. CDR3 length: 14 residues. Trimming took 4 bases from V and 1 from J, leaving 9 bases between them.

The chain joins TRBV2 to TRBJ2-3; the D gene is possibly TRBD2 (5 bases). Material for sequencing was PBMCs or T cells enriched from blood (not recorded which). The receptor's source is a woman between 40 and 50 years old who had recovered from COVID-19. The CDR3 DNA is TGTGCCAGCAGTGTAGAGCGGCGCACAGATACGCAGTATTTT. Translated: CASSVERRTDTQYF.